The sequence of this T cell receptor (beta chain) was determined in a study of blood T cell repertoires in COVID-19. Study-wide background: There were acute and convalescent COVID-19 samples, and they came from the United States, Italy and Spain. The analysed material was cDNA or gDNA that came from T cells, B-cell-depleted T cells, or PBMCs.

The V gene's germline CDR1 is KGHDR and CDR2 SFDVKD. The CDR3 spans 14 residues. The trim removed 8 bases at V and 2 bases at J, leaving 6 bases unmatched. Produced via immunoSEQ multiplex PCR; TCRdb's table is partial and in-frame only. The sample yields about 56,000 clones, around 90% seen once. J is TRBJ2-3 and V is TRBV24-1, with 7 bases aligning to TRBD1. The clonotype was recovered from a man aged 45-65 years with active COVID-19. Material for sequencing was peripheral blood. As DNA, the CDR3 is TGTGCCACCATGGCAACAGGGGTCACAGATACGCAGTATTTT. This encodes CATMATGVTDTQYF.